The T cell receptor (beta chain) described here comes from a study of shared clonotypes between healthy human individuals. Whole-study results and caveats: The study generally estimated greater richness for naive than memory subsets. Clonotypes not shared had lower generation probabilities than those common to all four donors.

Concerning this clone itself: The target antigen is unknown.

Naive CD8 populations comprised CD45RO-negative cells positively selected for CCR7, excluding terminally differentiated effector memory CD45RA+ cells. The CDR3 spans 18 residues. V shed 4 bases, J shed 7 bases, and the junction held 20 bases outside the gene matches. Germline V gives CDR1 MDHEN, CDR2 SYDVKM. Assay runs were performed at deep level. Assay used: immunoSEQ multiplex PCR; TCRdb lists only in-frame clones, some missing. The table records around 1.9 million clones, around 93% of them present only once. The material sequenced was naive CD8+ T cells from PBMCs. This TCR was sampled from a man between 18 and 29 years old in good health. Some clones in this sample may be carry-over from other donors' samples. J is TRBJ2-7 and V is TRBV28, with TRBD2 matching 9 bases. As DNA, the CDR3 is TGTGCCAGCAGTTCGAGATTCCTTAGCGGGAGTTTCGGGAGGGAGCAGTACTTC. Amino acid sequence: CASSSRFLSGSFGREQYF.